This TCR beta chain came from a study of T-cell reconstitution after alpha-beta-depleted transplantation in children. Study-wide points: After transplant, at about two months, alpha-beta T cells were reportedly derived from several hundred expanded graft clones. When one year had passed after transplant, most T-cell counts and diversity came from newly produced T cells. Some patients' high day-60 TCRbeta diversity was attributed to recipient cells surviving conditioning.

The TCRbeta library incorporated unique molecular identifiers. TCRdb independently ran MiXCR on the PCR reads; one entry per CDR3 protein. The sample shows a few hundred thousand distinct CDR3 sequences, 43% of them seen only once. About this clonotype itself: Its antigen is as yet unknown.

The length of the CDR3 is 15 residues. J was trimmed by 0 bases and V by 5 bases; bases with no gene match: 4. The germline gives CDR1 SEHNR, CDR2 FQNEAQ (reference sequence). This clonotype was sampled from a girl under 10 years old with aplastic anemia, due to receive a stem cell transplant. This rearrangement joins TRBV7-9 to TRBJ2-7; 10 positions match TRBD2. Sequencing used PBMCs, obtained before TCRalphabeta/CD19-depleted stem cell transplant. The CDR3 nucleotides read TGTGCCAGCAGCGCGAGCGGGAGGGCCTCCTACGAGCAGTACTTC. It encodes CASSASGRASYEQYF.